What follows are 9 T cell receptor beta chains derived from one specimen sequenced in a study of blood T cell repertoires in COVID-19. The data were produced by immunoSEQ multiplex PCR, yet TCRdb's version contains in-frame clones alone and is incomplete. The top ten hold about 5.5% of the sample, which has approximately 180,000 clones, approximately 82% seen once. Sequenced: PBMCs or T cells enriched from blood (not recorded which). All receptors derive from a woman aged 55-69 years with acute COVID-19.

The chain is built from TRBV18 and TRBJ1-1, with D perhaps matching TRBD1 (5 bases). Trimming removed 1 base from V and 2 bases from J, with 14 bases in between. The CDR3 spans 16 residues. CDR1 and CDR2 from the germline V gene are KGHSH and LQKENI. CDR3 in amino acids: CASSPLQAGTNTEAFF. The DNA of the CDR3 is TGTGCCAGCTCACCACTGCAGGCCGGGACTAACACTGAAGCTTTCTTT.

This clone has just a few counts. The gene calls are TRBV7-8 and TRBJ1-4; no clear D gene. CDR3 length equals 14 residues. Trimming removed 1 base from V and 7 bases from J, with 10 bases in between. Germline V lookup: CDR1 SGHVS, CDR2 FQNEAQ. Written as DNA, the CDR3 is TGTGCCAGCAGCTTAGAGCGGGCCTCTGAAAAACTGTTTTTT. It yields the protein CASSLERASEKLFF.

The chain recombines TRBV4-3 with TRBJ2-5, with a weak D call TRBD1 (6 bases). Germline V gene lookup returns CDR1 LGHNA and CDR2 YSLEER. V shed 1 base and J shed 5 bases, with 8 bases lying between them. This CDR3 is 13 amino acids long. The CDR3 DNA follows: TGCGCCAGCAGCCAAGTACAGGGCGAGACCCAGTACTTC. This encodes CASSQVQGETQYF.

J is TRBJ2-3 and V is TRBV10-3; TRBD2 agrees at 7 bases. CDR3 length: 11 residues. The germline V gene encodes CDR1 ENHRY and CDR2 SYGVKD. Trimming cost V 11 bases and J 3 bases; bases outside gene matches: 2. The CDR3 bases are TGTGCCGGGGGGGGAACAGATACGCAGTATTTT. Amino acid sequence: CAGGGTDTQYF.

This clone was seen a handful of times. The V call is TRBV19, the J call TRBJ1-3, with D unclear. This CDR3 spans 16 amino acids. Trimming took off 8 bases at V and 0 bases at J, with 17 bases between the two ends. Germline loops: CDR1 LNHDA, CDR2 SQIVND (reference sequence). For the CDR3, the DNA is TGTGCCAGTGATGGGCCATCCACATCCTCTGGAAACACCATATATTTT. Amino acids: CASDGPSTSSGNTIYF.

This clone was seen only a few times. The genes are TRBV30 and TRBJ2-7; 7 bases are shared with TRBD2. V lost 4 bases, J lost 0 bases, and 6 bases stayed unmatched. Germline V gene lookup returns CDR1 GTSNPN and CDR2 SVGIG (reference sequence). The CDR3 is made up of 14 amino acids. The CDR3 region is CAWTTRELSYEQYF. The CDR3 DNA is TGTGCCTGGACGACGCGGGAGCTCTCCTACGAGCAGTACTTC.

CDR3: CASSVSGGYNQPQHF. Here the CDR3 DNA reads TGTGCCAGCAGCGTCAGTGGGGGGTACAATCAGCCCCAGCATTTT. The gene calls are TRBV9 and TRBJ1-5; D is possibly TRBD1 (5 bases). The germline CDR1 and CDR2 sequences are SGDLS and YYNGEE. The ends were cut back, 2 bases at V and 3 bases at J, with 12 bases in the middle. This CDR3 contains 15 residues.

This CDR3 is CASSLEGRGEQYF. The CDR3 DNA reads TGTGCCAGCAGCTTAGAGGGGAGGGGCGAGCAGTACTTC. V usage is TRBV11-2 and J usage is TRBJ2-7, with TRBD2 matching 7 bases. Germline V gene sequence: CDR1 SGHAT, CDR2 FQNNGV. The CDR3 is 13 residues long. Germline trimming cut 0 bases from V and 6 bases from J; bases unmatched to any gene: 2.

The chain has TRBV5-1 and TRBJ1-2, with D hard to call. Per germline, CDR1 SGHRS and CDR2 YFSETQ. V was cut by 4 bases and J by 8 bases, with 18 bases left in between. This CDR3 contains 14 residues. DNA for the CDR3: TGCGCCAGCAGCCCCCGGTCCGCCGGAGGGGGCTACACCTTC. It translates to CASSPRSAGGGYTF.